The rows below give T cell receptor beta chains drawn from one sample of a study of shared clonotypes between healthy human individuals. TCRdb's table, derived via immunoSEQ multiplex PCR, lists solely in-frame clones and lacks some. The sample consists of more than 850,000 clones, approximately 80% of them appearing once. The source material was memory CD4+ T cells from PBMCs. All receptors come from a man between 18 and 35 years old in good health. Some clones in this sample may be carry-over from other donors' samples. The CDR3 runs from the conserved cysteine through the conserved F or W. The D gene is left open where the match is weak. Size is omitted from some rows. Given values are once, few, many or a class for expanded clones.

length: 14
V: TRBV5-1
size: -
D: -
J: TRBJ2-3
DNA: TGCGCCAGCAGCTCTAGGCCAGGGCGAAATACGCAGTATTTT
CDR3: CASSSRPGRNTQYF

length: 16
V: TRBV4-1
size: -
D: -
J: TRBJ1-3
DNA: TGCGCCAGCAGCCGGTCCGGGGGGAGCTCTGGAAACACCATATATTTT
CDR3: CASSRSGGSSGNTIYF

length: 15
V: TRBV5-4
size: -
D: TRBD2
J: TRBJ2-3
DNA: TGTGCCAGCAGCTTGGCGGGAGGCCGTACAGATACGCAGTATTTT
CDR3: CASSLAGGRTDTQYF

length: 14
V: TRBV6-6
size: once
D: TRBD2
J: TRBJ2-4
DNA: TGTGCCAGCACCTTCAGCGGGAGTCAAAACATTCAGTACTTC
CDR3: CASTFSGSQNIQYF

length: 16
V: TRBV27
size: -
D: TRBD1
J: TRBJ1-1
DNA: TGTGCCAGCAGTCGGGACAGGGAGTTGATTAGGACTGAAGCTTTCTTT
CDR3: CASSRDRELIRTEAFF

length: 15
V: TRBV7-8
size: -
D: -
J: TRBJ1-2
DNA: TGTGCCAGCAGCTTAGACCCGCGGGGGATCTATGGCTACACCTTC
CDR3: CASSLDPRGIYGYTF

length: 15
V: TRBV11-2
size: -
D: -
J: TRBJ2-7
DNA: TGTGCCAGCAGCTTTTCGCGTGGAGGATCCTACGAGCAGTACTTC
CDR3: CASSFSRGGSYEQYF

length: 13
V: TRBV7-3
size: -
D: -
J: TRBJ1-4
DNA: TGTGCCAGCAGCTCATGGGAGTTGGAAAAACTGTTTTTT
CDR3: CASSSWELEKLFF

length: 17
V: TRBV19
size: few
D: -
J: TRBJ1-2
DNA: TGTGCCAGCAGCGGGTTCGAGGAGAGCACTTCTAACTATGGCTACACCTTC
CDR3: CASSGFEESTSNYGYTF

length: 15
V: TRBV25-1
size: -
D: -
J: TRBJ2-3
DNA: TGTGCCAGCAGTGAATGGGGACAAGCCACAGATACGCAGTATTTT
CDR3: CASSEWGQATDTQYF

length: 16
V: TRBV4-2
size: -
D: TRBD2
J: TRBJ2-7
DNA: TGTGCCAGCAGCCAAACGTGGGGGACTAGTCCCTACGAGCAGTACTTC
CDR3: CASSQTWGTSPYEQYF

length: 14
V: TRBV7-2
size: -
D: -
J: TRBJ1-2
DNA: TGTGCCAGCAGCTTAGCGCCCGGCGATTATGGCTACACCTTC
CDR3: CASSLAPGDYGYTF

length: 16
V: TRBV10-3
size: -
D: TRBD2
J: TRBJ2-7
DNA: TGTGCCATCAGACGGGGACTAGCGGGACGCTTACCCGAGCAGTACTTT
CDR3: CAIRRGLAGRLPEQYF

length: 15
V: TRBV27
size: -
D: -
J: TRBJ1-1
DNA: TGTGCCAGCAGGTACTTAGACCGACTGAACACTGAAGCTTTCTTT
CDR3: CASRYLDRLNTEAFF

length: 15
V: TRBV11-2
size: -
D: -
J: TRBJ2-7
DNA: TGTGCCAGCAGCTTAAGGGGAGGCAGCTCCTACGAGCAGTACTTC
CDR3: CASSLRGGSSYEQYF

length: 14
V: TRBV4-3
size: -
D: TRBD2
J: TRBJ2-1
DNA: TGCGCCCCCACTAGCGGGAGGAACACCAATGAGCAGTTCTTC
CDR3: CAPTSGRNTNEQFF

length: 19
V: TRBV5-1
size: -
D: TRBD1
J: TRBJ1-1
DNA: TGCGCCAGCAGCCCTTTGGTGGGCCGGGACAGGGGGCCGGACACTGAAGCTTTCTTT
CDR3: CASSPLVGRDRGPDTEAFF

length: 15
V: TRBV6-1
size: many
D: TRBD1
J: TRBJ2-7
DNA: TGTGCCAGCACCCGGACAGGGGCGAACCCCTACGAGCAGTACTTC
CDR3: CASTRTGANPYEQYF

length: 18
V: TRBV7-2
size: many
D: TRBD2
J: TRBJ2-7
DNA: TGTGCCAGCAGCCATAATAGCGGGCTAGCGGGGGACTCCTACGAGCAGTACTTC
CDR3: CASSHNSGLAGDSYEQYF

length: 17
V: TRBV11-2
size: -
D: -
J: TRBJ1-1
DNA: TGTGCCAGCAGCCTCTCCGCAATGGGGCAGGGCGGCACTGAAGCTTTCTTT
CDR3: CASSLSAMGQGGTEAFF

length: 15
V: TRBV11-3
size: -
D: -
J: TRBJ2-1
DNA: TGTGCCAGCAGCCCCCATAGCGGCTCCTACAATGAGCAGTTCTTC
CDR3: CASSPHSGSYNEQFF

length: 14
V: TRBV21-1
size: -
D: -
J: TRBJ2-3
DNA: TGTGCCAGCAGCAAATCTCCCCTCACAGATACGCAGTATTTT
CDR3: CASSKSPLTDTQYF

length: 14
V: TRBV19
size: -
D: TRBD2
J: TRBJ2-1
DNA: TGTGCCAGTTGTGGGCGGGAGGTTTCTCGAGAGCAGTTCTTC
CDR3: CASCGREVSREQFF

length: 14
V: TRBV28
size: -
D: TRBD1
J: TRBJ1-1
DNA: TGTGCCACCCACACAGGGGGGTTTAACACTGAAGCTTTCTTT
CDR3: CATHTGGFNTEAFF

length: 11
V: TRBV19
size: -
D: -
J: TRBJ2-2
DNA: TGTGCCAGTACTTCAGCCCGGGAGCTGTTTTTT
CDR3: CASTSARELFF

length: 14
V: TRBV6-1
size: few
D: -
J: TRBJ2-5
DNA: TGTGCCAGCATTCAAACCCGGGACATAGGGACCCAGTACTTC
CDR3: CASIQTRDIGTQYF

length: 13
V: TRBV6-1
size: -
D: -
J: TRBJ2-7
DNA: TGTGCCAGCAGTGAAGGGCAGGTCTACGAGCAGTACTTC
CDR3: CASSEGQVYEQYF

length: 15
V: TRBV5-1
size: -
D: -
J: TRBJ2-4
DNA: TGCGCCAGCACCCTATCGTCCACAAAATGGGACATTCAGTACTTC
CDR3: CASTLSSTKWDIQYF

length: 15
V: TRBV4-3
size: -
D: -
J: TRBJ2-5
DNA: TGCGCCAGCAGCCAAGCTTACAGGTTGCAAGAGACCCAGTACTTC
CDR3: CASSQAYRLQETQYF

length: 15
V: TRBV19
size: -
D: TRBD1
J: TRBJ2-7
DNA: TGTGCCAGTAAGCCCGGACAGGGGGCGCTCGACGAGCAGTACTTC
CDR3: CASKPGQGALDEQYF

length: 14
V: TRBV6-5
size: -
D: -
J: TRBJ2-7
DNA: TGTGCCAGCAGCCCCCTAGGGGACCCCGACGAGCAGTACTTC
CDR3: CASSPLGDPDEQYF

length: 15
V: TRBV2
size: -
D: TRBD2
J: TRBJ2-1
DNA: TGTGCCAGCAGTGGAGTAAGCGGGAGGGCCGGGGAGCAGTTCTTC
CDR3: CASSGVSGRAGEQFF

length: 14
V: TRBV7-9
size: -
D: -
J: TRBJ1-3
DNA: TGTGCCATCTCACAGGGATTCTCTGGAAACACCATATATTTT
CDR3: CAISQGFSGNTIYF

length: 14
V: TRBV9
size: -
D: -
J: TRBJ1-1
DNA: TGTGCCAGCAGCGTAGCAGGGTACGACACTGAAGCTTTCTTT
CDR3: CASSVAGYDTEAFF

length: 15
V: TRBV5-1
size: -
D: TRBD1
J: TRBJ2-1
DNA: TGCGCCAGCAGCTTGAGTCGGACAGGGTCGGCTGAGCAGTTCTTC
CDR3: CASSLSRTGSAEQFF

length: 15
V: TRBV6-5
size: once
D: -
J: TRBJ1-2
DNA: TGTGCCAGCAGTTACACGCCGGCCCCAAACTATGGCTACACCTTC
CDR3: CASSYTPAPNYGYTF

length: 14
V: TRBV10-3
size: -
D: TRBD2
J: TRBJ2-3
DNA: TGTGCCACTACACATTCGCGGGAGGGAAGTGGGCAGTATTTT
CDR3: CATTHSREGSGQYF

length: 16
V: TRBV5-4
size: -
D: -
J: TRBJ2-2
DNA: TGTGCCAGCAGCTGGGGGGCCAATACGAACACCGGGGAGCTGTTTTTT
CDR3: CASSWGANTNTGELFF

length: 18
V: TRBV11-2
size: -
D: TRBD2
J: TRBJ2-7
DNA: TGTGCCAGCAGCTTAACAGGGGGGCTAGCGGGAGATTCCTACGAGCAGTACTTC
CDR3: CASSLTGGLAGDSYEQYF

length: 16
V: TRBV5-1
size: -
D: -
J: TRBJ2-2
DNA: TGCGCCAGCAGCCAACAGGGACTAACTGGTGCCGGGGAGCTGTTTTTT
CDR3: CASSQQGLTGAGELFF

length: 15
V: TRBV9
size: few
D: -
J: TRBJ1-2
DNA: TGTGCCAGCAGCGTAGGGGACCCCAAAGTGGGCGGCTACACCTTC
CDR3: CASSVGDPKVGGYTF

length: 15
V: TRBV19
size: -
D: -
J: TRBJ2-2
DNA: TGTGCCAGTAGTCCTCGACAGGTTCTGACCGGGGAGCTGTTTTTT
CDR3: CASSPRQVLTGELFF

length: 16
V: TRBV10-3
size: -
D: -
J: TRBJ2-7
DNA: TGTGCCATCAGTGAGTCGACCGGACGCTCTGGGAACGAGCAGTACTTC
CDR3: CAISESTGRSGNEQYF

length: 15
V: TRBV28
size: few
D: -
J: TRBJ2-5
DNA: TGTGCCAGTCAAGTCGGGTCAGCGATCCAAGAGACCCAGTACTTC
CDR3: CASQVGSAIQETQYF

length: 14
V: TRBV28
size: few
D: -
J: TRBJ2-4
DNA: TGTGCCAGCCGAGAGGGACTAGCCAAAAACATTCAGTACTTC
CDR3: CASREGLAKNIQYF

length: 14
V: TRBV5-4
size: -
D: TRBD1
J: TRBJ2-5
DNA: TGTGCCAGCAGCTTAGGACAGGACCAAGAGACCCAGTACTTC
CDR3: CASSLGQDQETQYF